The rows below give T cell receptor beta chains drawn from one sample of a study of CD8+ T cells in alopecia areata. TCRdb's table, derived via immunoSEQ multiplex PCR, lists solely in-frame clones and lacks some. The data show hundreds of thousands of clones, with roughly 69% seen just once and approximately 1.2% held by the top ten. The source material was CD4+ T cells sorted from blood, sampled at week 0. The receptors shown here come from a human donor with alopecia areata. The CDR3 runs from the conserved cysteine through the conserved F or W. The order of the fields is D gene, clone size, V gene, J gene, CDR3 protein, CDR3 DNA. The D gene is left open where the match is weak. Not every row has a clone size; where given, it reads once, few, many or a size class.

>NA|few|TRBV15|TRBJ1-2
CATSRDRWDYGYTF
TGTGCCACCAGCAGAGACAGGTGGGACTATGGCTACACCTTC
>NA|NA|TRBV7-3|TRBJ2-2
CASSLGANTGELFF
TGTGCCAGCAGCTTAGGCGCGAACACCGGGGAGCTGTTTTTT
>TRBD2|NA|TRBV11-2|TRBJ2-3
CASSLKSGGGPDTQYF
TGTGCCAGCAGCTTGAAGAGCGGGGGGGGGCCAGATACGCAGTATTTT
>NA|NA|TRBV2|TRBJ1-2
CASSEGADYGYTF
TGTGCCAGCAGTGAGGGGGCGGATTATGGCTACACCTTC
>NA|NA|TRBV29-1|TRBJ1-5
CSVPQGISNQPQHF
TGCAGCGTTCCTCAGGGAATAAGCAATCAGCCCCAGCATTTT
>NA|NA|TRBV7-9|TRBJ1-6
CASSPSGSSPLHF
TGTGCCAGCAGCCCTTCAGGGAGTTCACCCCTCCACTTT
>TRBD1|NA|TRBV12-5|TRBJ2-2
CASGQRTGKDGELFF
TGTGCTAGTGGTCAACGGACAGGGAAGGACGGGGAGCTGTTTTTT
>TRBD1|once|TRBV4-3|TRBJ2-7
CASSRTASTGAQSYEQYF
TGCGCCAGCAGCCGTACCGCCTCGACAGGGGCCCAATCTTACGAGCAGTACTTC
>NA|once|TRBV30|TRBJ1-3
CAWSRSSGNTIYF
TGTGCCTGGAGTAGGTCGTCTGGAAACACCATATATTTT
>NA|few|TRBV5-1|TRBJ2-7
CASSLPLRGEQYF
TGCGCCAGCAGCTTACCTTTGAGGGGCGAGCAGTACTTC
>TRBD2|NA|TRBV4-2|TRBJ2-1
CASSQGSGRSSYNEQFF
TGTGCCAGCAGCCAGGGCAGCGGGAGGAGCTCCTACAATGAGCAGTTCTTC
>TRBD1|few|TRBV7-3|TRBJ2-5
CASSQGAQETQYF
TGTGCCAGCAGCCAGGGGGCTCAAGAGACCCAGTACTTC
>TRBD1|few|TRBV10-3|TRBJ2-2
CAISQTGGDTGELFF
TGTGCCATCAGCCAGACAGGGGGAGATACCGGGGAGCTGTTTTTT
>NA|NA|TRBV7-6|TRBJ1-3
CASSLGVAGNTIYF
TGTGCCAGCAGCTTAGGGGTGGCTGGAAACACCATATATTTT
>NA|once|TRBV5-1|TRBJ2-4
CASSLLPPVAKNIQYF
TGCGCCAGCAGCTTGCTCCCCCCCGTAGCCAAAAACATTCAGTACTTC
>NA|NA|TRBV27|TRBJ2-1
CASSLGNEQFF
TGTGCCAGCAGTTTGGGGAATGAGCAGTTCTTC
>NA|NA|TRBV29-1|TRBJ1-1
CSVEDLRYTEAFF
TGCAGCGTTGAAGATCTAAGGTACACTGAAGCTTTCTTT
>NA|few|TRBV10-3|TRBJ2-7
CAITKRADREQYF
TGTGCCATCACCAAACGGGCCGACCGGGAGCAGTACTTC
>NA|NA|TRBV29-1|TRBJ2-3
CSGRVLADTQYF
TGCAGCGGCAGGGTACTAGCAGATACGCAGTATTTT
>TRBD1|once|TRBV7-2|TRBJ2-3
CASSLGQSNADTQYF
TGTGCCAGCAGCCTGGGACAGTCCAACGCAGATACGCAGTATTTT
>NA|NA|TRBV7-2|TRBJ2-1
CASSQGVGEQFF
TGTGCCAGCAGCCAGGGAGTGGGTGAGCAGTTCTTC
>NA|NA|TRBV5-1|TRBJ1-6
CASSLGGSSYNSPLHF
TGCGCCAGCAGCTTGGGGGGTAGCTCCTATAATTCACCCCTCCACTTT
>NA|NA|TRBV13|TRBJ1-1
CASSPSRNSLNTEAFF
TGTGCCAGCAGCCCTAGCCGGAATAGTCTGAACACTGAAGCTTTCTTT
>TRBD1|NA|TRBV29-1|TRBJ1-2
CSVDRGLYGYTF
TGCAGCGTTGACAGGGGGCTATATGGCTACACCTTC
>NA|NA|TRBV5-6|TRBJ2-5
CASSPGSVQETQYF
TGTGCCAGCAGCCCCGGGTCCGTTCAAGAGACCCAGTACTTC
>NA|NA|TRBV5-1|TRBJ1-1
CASSLAGSGTEAFF
TGCGCCAGCAGCTTGGCCGGGTCAGGCACTGAAGCTTTCTTT
>NA|NA|TRBV29-1|TRBJ2-5
CSVTPGSQETQYF
TGCAGCGTTACACCCGGGTCTCAAGAGACCCAGTACTTC
>TRBD1|few|TRBV2|TRBJ2-1
CASSGTGLEQFF
TGTGCCAGCAGTGGGACAGGGCTAGAGCAGTTCTTC
>NA|few|TRBV29-1|TRBJ2-2
CSVVSQDATGELFF
TGCAGCGTTGTATCGCAGGATGCCACCGGGGAGCTGTTTTTT
>NA|once|TRBV7-2|TRBJ2-2
CASSLVGGGELFF
TGTGCCAGCAGCTTAGTCGGGGGCGGGGAGCTGTTTTTT
>TRBD1|NA|TRBV30|TRBJ1-2
CAYQKSRGHGYTF
TGTGCCTACCAAAAGTCCAGGGGGCATGGCTACACCTTC
>NA|NA|TRBV7-2|TRBJ2-3
CASSLVGPYSADTQYF
TGTGCCAGCAGCTTAGTGGGGCCCTACTCCGCAGATACGCAGTATTTT
>NA|few|TRBV29-1|TRBJ1-1
CSVEMGQNTEAFF
TGCAGCGTTGAAATGGGACAAAACACTGAAGCTTTCTTT
>NA|NA|TRBV7-3|TRBJ2-1
CASSFRDGNEQFF
TGTGCCAGCAGCTTCCGGGACGGCAATGAGCAGTTCTTC
>NA|NA|TRBV29-1|TRBJ2-6
CSVAFSGANVLTF
TGCAGCGTTGCGTTCTCTGGGGCCAACGTCCTGACTTTC
>NA|NA|TRBV29-1|TRBJ2-1
CSAPLGLRSSYNEQFF
TGCAGCGCCCCTTTGGGACTCCGGAGCTCCTACAATGAGCAGTTCTTC
>NA|NA|TRBV11-2|TRBJ2-7
CASSPISYEQYF
TGTGCCAGCAGCCCAATCTCCTACGAGCAGTACTTC
>TRBD1|NA|TRBV7-9|TRBJ1-3
CASSTGQGDGNTIYF
TGTGCCAGCAGCACCGGACAGGGCGATGGAAACACCATATATTTT
>NA|many|TRBV7-9|TRBJ2-3
CASSPGSQYF
TGTGCCAGCAGCCCGGGTTCGCAGTATTTT
>NA|NA|TRBV9|TRBJ1-3
CASSPRDWSSGNTIYF
TGTGCCAGCAGCCCCCGGGACTGGAGCTCTGGAAACACCATATATTTT
>NA|NA|TRBV13|TRBJ2-7
CASSSGLTRSYEQYF
TGTGCCAGCAGTTCGGGACTGACTCGATCCTACGAGCAGTACTTC
>TRBD1|NA|TRBV28|TRBJ2-5
CASRPGQGETQYF
TGTGCCAGCAGGCCGGGACAGGGAGAGACCCAGTACTTC
>NA|NA|TRBV30|TRBJ1-2
CAWSVQGGAGYGYTF
TGTGCCTGGAGTGTACAAGGGGGGGCCGGCTATGGCTACACCTTC
>TRBD2|NA|TRBV30|TRBJ2-1
CAWSGGLAGGPYNEQFF
TGTGCCTGGAGTGGCGGGCTAGCGGGGGGCCCCTACAATGAGCAGTTCTTC